This T cell receptor beta chain originates from a study of blood T cells in healthy people across ages. Sample-barcoded 5' priming and a J-beta primer mix drove a second PCR of 7 to 11 cycles. No fewer than 3 million CDR3-containing paired-end reads came from each sample. One entry per CDR3 protein results from TCRdb running MiXCR on the 5' RACE reads. The table shows 1.2 million to 1.5 million distinct CDR3 sequences, with around 59% occurring only once. A remark on this clonotype: The antigen remains undetermined.

Germline lookup yields CDR1 DFQATT and CDR2 SNEGSKA (reference sequence). The CDR3 covers 18 residues. V lost 3 bases, J lost 4 bases, and 27 bases lay in between. Overall study findings and caveats: Donors of long life had a larger count of naive CD4+ cells and greater diversity than aged donors.

The TCR sequence derives from a man younger than 35 in good health. The source material was blood. The rearrangement joins TRBV20-1 to TRBJ1-2; D is uncertain. CDR3 loop: CSARAHDTTRTRGYGYTF. Written as DNA, the CDR3 is TGCAGTGCTAGGGCCCACGATACCACCCGAACCCGGGGCTATGGCTACACCTTC.